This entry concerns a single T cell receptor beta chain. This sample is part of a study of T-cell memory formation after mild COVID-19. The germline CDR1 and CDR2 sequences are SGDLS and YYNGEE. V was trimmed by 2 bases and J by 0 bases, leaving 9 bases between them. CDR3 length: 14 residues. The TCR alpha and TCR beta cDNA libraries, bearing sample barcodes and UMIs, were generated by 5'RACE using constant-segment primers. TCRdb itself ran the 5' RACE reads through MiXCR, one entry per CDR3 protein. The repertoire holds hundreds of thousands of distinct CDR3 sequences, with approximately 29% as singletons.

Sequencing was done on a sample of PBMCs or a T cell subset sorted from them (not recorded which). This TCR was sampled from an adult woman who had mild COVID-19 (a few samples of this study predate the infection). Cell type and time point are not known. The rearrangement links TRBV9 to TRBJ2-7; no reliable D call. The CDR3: CASSVSSSSYEQYF. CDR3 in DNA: TGTGCCAGCAGCGTCAGTTCTAGCTCCTACGAGCAGTACTTC.